Listed here are 17 T cell receptor beta chains from one sample, sequenced in a study of blood T cells in healthy people across ages. Then a second PCR, running roughly 6 to 12 cycles, was carried out with a sample-barcoded 5' primer and a J-beta primer mix. TCRdb analysed the 5' RACE reads with MiXCR anew, one entry per CDR3 protein. The sample has 660,000 or so distinct CDR3 sequences; about 54% are singletons. Material: blood. The source of these receptors is a man in his 60s in good health.

This chain joins TRBV4-1 and TRBJ1-2; 7 bases agree with TRBD1. Per the germline V gene, CDR1 is MGHRA and CDR2 is YSYEKL. V lost 2 bases, J lost 8 bases, and 8 bases stayed unmatched. The CDR3 is 14 amino acids. CDR3 in amino acids: CASSQPGQDRGYTF. The CDR3 DNA sequence: TGCGCCAGCAGCCAACCTGGACAGGACCGGGGCTACACCTTC.

This clonotype was seen only once. The V gene is TRBV20-1, the J gene TRBJ2-1; 9 positions match TRBD2. Germline V lookup: CDR1 DFQATT, CDR2 SNEGSKA (reference sequence). Trimming cost V 6 bases and J 5 bases; bases outside gene matches: 11. The CDR3 consists of 15 residues. The CDR3 sequence: CSARVRAGGNNEQFF. For the CDR3, the DNA is TGCAGTGCCCGCGTGCGAGCGGGGGGAAACAATGAGCAGTTCTTC.

The rearrangement joins TRBV12-3 or TRBV12-4 to TRBJ2-1; 10 bases map to TRBD1. This CDR3 has 14 amino acids. Trimming took 4 bases from V and 8 from J; bases not matched to a gene: 5. In nucleotides, the CDR3 is TGTGCCAGCAGTTCGGACAGGGGGAAGGATGAGCAGTTCTTC. Translation gives CASSSDRGKDEQFF.

This clonotype was recorded only once. The rearrangement links TRBV27 to TRBJ2-5, with a weak D call TRBD2 (6 bases). The end of the DNA is better explained by TRBJ2-1, so the J call may be wrong. The germline V gene has CDR1 MNHEY and CDR2 SMNVEV (reference sequence). There are 15 residues in the CDR3. CDR3 protein: CASSWGGNSKETQFF. CDR3 coding DNA: TGTGCCAGCAGTTGGGGCGGGAACTCAAAAGAGACCCAGTTCTTC.

The genes are TRBV20-1 and TRBJ2-1; 7 positions agree with TRBD2. V shed 0 bases and J 0 bases; nucleotides not matched to a gene: 8. The CDR3 totals 17 residues. CDR1 DFQATT and CDR2 SNEGSKA come from the germline V gene (reference sequence). The CDR3 bases are TGCAGTGCTAGAGAGGGCAGCGGGACTTACTCCTACAATGAGCAGTTCTTC. As protein: CSAREGSGTYSYNEQFF.

This clonotype has only a few counts. The chain carries TRBV29-1 and TRBJ1-1; tentatively, D is TRBD1 (6 bases). V gave up 6 bases and J gave up 1 base, with 15 bases separating them. CDR3 length: 14 residues. Germline loops: CDR1 SQVTM, CDR2 ANQGSEA. The CDR3 DNA is TGCAGCGTCTCTACAGGGTGGCGGAACACTGAAGCTTTCTTT. Its protein product is CSVSTGWRNTEAFF.

This rearrangement joins TRBV6-5 to TRBJ2-3, with 7 bases identical to TRBD2. The CDR3 totals 14 residues. CDR1 is MNHEY, CDR2 SVGAGI, per germline. Losses at the gene ends were 2 bases for V and 4 bases for J; bases not matched to a gene: 3. CDR3 sequence reads: CASSYGLVPDTQYF. The CDR3 DNA follows: TGTGCCAGCAGTTACGGACTAGTCCCAGATACGCAGTATTTT.

This clonotype has just one count. Here the CDR3 reads CASSFRDRPYYGYTF. DNA of the CDR3: TGTGCCAGCAGTTTCCGGGACAGGCCCTACTATGGCTACACCTTC. J is TRBJ1-2 and V is TRBV12-3 or TRBV12-4; 8 nucleotides agree with TRBD1. The CDR3 has 15 amino acids. With 3 bases clipped from V and 3 bases from J, the junction kept 6 bases outside the gene matches.

V usage is TRBV10-3 and J usage is TRBJ2-7, with TRBD1 matching over 9 bases. The J call may be faulty, since TRBJ2-5 better matches the DNA end. Per the germline V gene, CDR1 is ENHRY and CDR2 is SYGVKD. The CDR3 has 15 amino acids. CDR3 sequence (DNA): TGTGCCCCGGTACAGGGGGCTCTCCCCAGGGGGACCCAGTACTTC. Translating gives CAPVQGALPRGTQYF.

A word on this clonotype: An end of the junction differs from the germline gene, which may be a read error. This chain links TRBV5-1 with TRBJ1-4; D gene uncertain. This CDR3 has 15 amino acids. Germline V gene data show CDR1 as SGHRS and CDR2 as YFSETQ. CDR3 DNA sequence: TGCGTCAGCAGCTTAGGACGCCGTTTCGGGGAAAAACTGTTTTTT. It is translated as CVSSLGRRFGEKLFF.

The V gene is TRBV24-1, the J gene TRBJ2-5; TRBD1 or TRBD2 may be the D gene (5 bases each). The CDR3 runs 15 residues. V dropped 2 bases and J dropped 5 bases, with 14 bases sitting between them. Germline V CDR1 and CDR2: KGHDR, SFDVKD. The CDR3 coding sequence is TGTGCCACCAGTGATTCGAGGGGTGTTCGGGAGACCCAGTACTTC. This sequence encodes CATSDSRGVRETQYF.

This rearrangement joins TRBV18 to TRBJ1-2; D remains unclear. The CDR3 extends over 15 amino acids. The V end lost 0 bases, the J end lost 0 bases, and 8 bases lay between the germline ends. Germline assignment: CDR1 KGHSH and CDR2 LQKENI. The CDR3 spells CASSPPSTPNYGYTF. CDR3 nucleotide sequence: TGTGCCAGCTCACCACCATCTACGCCTAACTATGGCTACACCTTC.

The CDR3 nucleotides are TGCAGCGTTGAAGATCGGCAGACAGGAACAGCAGATACGCAGTATTTT. Amino acid sequence: CSVEDRQTGTADTQYF. The chain couples TRBV29-1 to TRBJ2-3; TRBD1 is a possible D gene (6 bases). From germline, CDR1 is SQVTM and CDR2 ANQGSEA. V was trimmed by 0 bases and J by 4 bases, leaving 17 bases between them. The CDR3 consists of 16 residues.

The rearrangement uses TRBV10-3 and TRBJ2-5; D is uncertain. Trimming pared 3 bases from V and 4 bases from J, leaving 9 bases between. In germline, CDR1 is ENHRY, CDR2 SYGVKD. This CDR3 contains 13 residues. The CDR3 DNA reads as TGTGCCATCAGTGATGCTAGTAGAGAGACCCAGTACTTC. This codes for CAISDASRETQYF.

The V gene is TRBV4-1, the J gene TRBJ2-3, with D perhaps TRBD1 or TRBD2 (5 bases each). The CDR3 is 13 amino acids. V was shortened by 7 bases and J by 2 bases, with 10 bases between the two germline ends. CDR1 is MGHRA and CDR2 is YSYEKL in the germline V gene. The DNA for the CDR3 is TGCGCCAGCACTGGGGGAACCACAGATACGCAGTATTTT. It yields the protein CASTGGTTDTQYF.

This rearrangement joins TRBV12-3 or TRBV12-4 to TRBJ1-2; the match to TRBD1 covers 8 bases. V was clipped by 6 bases and J by 2 bases; unmatched bases: 2. The CDR3 is made up of 13 amino acids. This CDR3 reads CASRRQGNYGYTF. The CDR3 DNA is TGTGCCAGCAGACGACAGGGGAACTATGGCTACACCTTC.

This clonotype was seen a handful of times. V usage is TRBV20-1 and J usage is TRBJ2-1, with 12 bases fitting TRBD2. The germline V gene encodes CDR1 DFQATT and CDR2 SNEGSKA (reference sequence). Trimming removed 6 bases from V and 8 bases from J; junction bases left unmatched: 8. The CDR3 covers 14 residues. The CDR3 loop reads CSAPGTSGWDEQFF. The CDR3 DNA follows: TGCAGTGCCCCAGGGACTAGCGGGTGGGATGAGCAGTTCTTC.